The source of this T cell receptor (beta chain) is a study of OX40 agonist ivuxolimab in advanced cancers. Whole-study context: Cancers in dose escalation were hepatocellular, melanoma, renal cell and head and neck. Study-wide points: Relative to CD4+, CD8+ T cells held more expanded clones on average. Expanded peripheral T-cell antigen specificity went undetermined. Several nonresponders also turned out to have low normalized T-cell clonal expansion.

This clone was observed a few times. Its specificity is not known. Some clones are missing from TCRdb's copy, which holds only in-frame ones; the method was immunoSEQ multiplex PCR. The table shows tens of thousands of clones, with about 88% occurring only once. Germline V gene sequence: CDR1 SGHRS, CDR2 YFSETQ. This CDR3 is 15 amino acids long. V was clipped by 2 bases and J by 5 bases, with 13 bases between them. This clonotype was sampled from an adult with an advanced solid tumor such as melanoma, head and neck, liver or kidney cancer. The chain links TRBV5-1 to TRBJ2-2; the D gene could be TRBD1 or TRBD2 (5 bases each). This specimen consisted of CD4+ or CD8+ T cells sorted from blood, obtained in a trial of the OX40 agonist ivuxolimab. The chain's CDR3 is CASSLRDGLTGELFF. The CDR3 coding sequence is TGCGCCAGCAGCTTAAGGGACGGCCTTACCGGGGAGCTGTTTTTT. Looking up the rest from reference TRBV5-1 and TRBJ2-2 gives the full variable domain: KAGVTQTPRYLIKTRGQQVTLSCSPISGHRSVSWYQQTPGQGLQFLFEYFSETQRNKGNFPGRFSGRQFSNSRSEMNVSTLELGDSALYLCASSLRDGLTGELFFGEGSRLTVL.